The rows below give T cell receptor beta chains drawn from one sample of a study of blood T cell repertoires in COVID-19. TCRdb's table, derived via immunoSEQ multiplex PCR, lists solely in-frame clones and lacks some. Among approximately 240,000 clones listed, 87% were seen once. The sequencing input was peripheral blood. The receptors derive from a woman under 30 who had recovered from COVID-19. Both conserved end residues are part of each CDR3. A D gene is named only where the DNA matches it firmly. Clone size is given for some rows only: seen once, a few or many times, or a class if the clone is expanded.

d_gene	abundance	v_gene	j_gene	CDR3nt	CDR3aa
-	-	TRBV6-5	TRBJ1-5	TGTGCCAGCAGTTACGGCGAGGGACAGCCCCAGCATTTT	CASSYGEGQPQHF
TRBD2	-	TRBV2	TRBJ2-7	TGTGCCAGCAGTGAAGAAACTAGCGGGAGGCGTGGGTACGAGCAGTACTTC	CASSEETSGRRGYEQYF
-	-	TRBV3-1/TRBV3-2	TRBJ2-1	TGTGCCAGCGGAAGTTGGGGTAGCGTCTATGAGCAGTTCTTC	CASGSWGSVYEQFF
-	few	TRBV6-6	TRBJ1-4	TGTGCCAGTCGTGTAGCAACTAATGAAAAACTGTTTTTT	CASRVATNEKLFF
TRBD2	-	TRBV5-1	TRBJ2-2	TGCGCCAGCAGCTTGGATGGGCTAGCGGGAGCCGGGGAGCTGTTTTTT	CASSLDGLAGAGELFF
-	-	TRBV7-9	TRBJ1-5	TGTGCCAGCAGCTTAGCGGGCAGGCAGCCCCAGCATTTT	CASSLAGRQPQHF
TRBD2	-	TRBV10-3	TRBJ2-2	TGTGCCATCAGTGAGGGGGGGACTAGGAGCACCGGGGAGCTGTTTTTT	CAISEGGTRSTGELFF
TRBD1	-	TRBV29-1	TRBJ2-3	TGCAGCGAGGCGCCGACAGGGGGAGATTGGGATACGCAGTATTTT	CSEAPTGGDWDTQYF
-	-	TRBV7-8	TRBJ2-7	TGTGCCAGCAGCTTAGTGGTCAGCTCCTACGAGCAGTACTTC	CASSLVVSSYEQYF
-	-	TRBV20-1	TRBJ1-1	TGCAGGAGTGAGAGGAACACTGAAGCTTTCTTT	CRSERNTEAFF
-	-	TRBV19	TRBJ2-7	TGTGCCAGTAGCGACAGCAGCTACGAGCAGTACTTC	CASSDSSYEQYF
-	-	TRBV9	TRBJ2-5	TGTGCCAGCAGCGTTGGGGGGACTCCACAAGAGACCCAGTACTTC	CASSVGGTPQETQYF
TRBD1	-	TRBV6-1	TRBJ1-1	TGTGCCAGCAGTGTACTCTCCGGGACAGGGGTACCGGGAGCTTTCTTT	CASSVLSGTGVPGAFF
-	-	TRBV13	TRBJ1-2	TGTGCCAGCAGCCCCGAACCTGGAGGAAACTATGGCTACACCTTC	CASSPEPGGNYGYTF
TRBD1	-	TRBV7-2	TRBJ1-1	TGTGCCAGCAGCTTACACAGGGGGCGGTCTGAAGCTTTCTTT	CASSLHRGRSEAFF
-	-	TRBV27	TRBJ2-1	TGTGCCAGCACCGCGGGAACCTACTACAATGAGCAGTTCTTC	CASTAGTYYNEQFF
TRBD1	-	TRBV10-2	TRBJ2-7	TGCGCCAGCAGTGAGCCACAGGGGCGGAATCACGAGCAGTACTTC	CASSEPQGRNHEQYF
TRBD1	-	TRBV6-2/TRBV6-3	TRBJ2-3	TGTGCCAGCAGTTACACAGGGGCAGATACGCAGTATTTT	CASSYTGADTQYF
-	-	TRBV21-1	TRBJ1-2	TGTGCCAGCACTTCCGGGACAGGGCCCAACTATGGCTACACCTTC	CASTSGTGPNYGYTF
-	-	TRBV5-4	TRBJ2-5	TGTGCCAGCACCGAAACGGAGGGCCTTTATGAGACCCAGTACTTC	CASTETEGLYETQYF
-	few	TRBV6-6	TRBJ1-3	TGTGCCAGCAGTTACTCCGGGGAGGCCATATATTTT	CASSYSGEAIYF
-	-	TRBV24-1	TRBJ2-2	TGTGCCACCAGTGCACAGGTCACCGGGGAGCTGTTTTTT	CATSAQVTGELFF
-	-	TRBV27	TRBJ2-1	TGTGCCAGCAGTTTCGGCTACCCTCGGGAAAATGAGCAGTTCTTC	CASSFGYPRENEQFF
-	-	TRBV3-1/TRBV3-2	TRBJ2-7	TGTGCCAGCAGCCCGCGATATTACGACAGTAAAGCTTACGAGCAGTACTTC	CASSPRYYDSKAYEQYF
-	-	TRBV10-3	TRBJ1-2	TGTGCCATCAGTGGAACCCCAGGGGTTAACTATGGCTACACCTTC	CAISGTPGVNYGYTF
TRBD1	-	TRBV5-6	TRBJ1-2	TGTGCCAGCAGCCCCCTGGGACAGCGAAGCTATGGCTACACCTTC	CASSPLGQRSYGYTF
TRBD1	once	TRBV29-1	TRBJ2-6	TGCAGCGCAGGGGGCGCTGGGGCCAACGTCCTGACTTTC	CSAGGAGANVLTF
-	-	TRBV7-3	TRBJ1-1	TGTGCCAGCAGCTTTCCCGGGAGTGGAGCTTTCTTT	CASSFPGSGAFF
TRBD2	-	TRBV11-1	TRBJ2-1	TGTGCCAGCCCGCGGGAGGGCCACGATGAGCAGTTCTTC	CASPREGHDEQFF
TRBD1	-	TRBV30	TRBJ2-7	TGTGCCTGCGGGGACAGGGGGGGCGAGCAGTACTTC	CACGDRGGEQYF
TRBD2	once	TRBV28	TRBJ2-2	TGTGCCAGCAGTCATCTAGCGGGAGGGGTCACCGGGGAGCTGTTTTTT	CASSHLAGGVTGELFF
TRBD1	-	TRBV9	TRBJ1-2	TGTGCCAGCAGCGTAGCTACAGGGGGCTGGAACTATGGCTACACCTTC	CASSVATGGWNYGYTF